Below, 17 T cell receptor beta chains from the same sample are listed, as sequenced in a study of OX40 agonist ivuxolimab in advanced cancers. Assay: immunoSEQ multiplex PCR; the TCRdb copy retains only in-frame clones and omits some. The sample lists 52,000 or so clones; around four fifths were seen once. The starting material was CD4+ or CD8+ T cells sorted from blood, obtained in a trial of the OX40 agonist ivuxolimab. Receptors were obtained from an adult with an advanced solid tumor such as melanoma, head and neck, liver or kidney cancer.

A single count supports this clone. The chain carries TRBV6-1 and TRBJ2-7, with TRBD2 matching 11 bases. CDR3 length: 16 amino acids. Germline assignment: CDR1 MNHNS and CDR2 SASEGT. V shed 2 bases, J shed 2 bases, and the junction held 5 bases outside the gene matches. CDR3: CASSERVSGGAYEQYF. The CDR3 DNA reads TGTGCCAGCAGTGAAAGGGTTAGCGGGGGGGCCTACGAGCAGTACTTC.

This rearrangement joins TRBV5-4 to TRBJ1-6, with 7 nucleotides matching TRBD1. Germline V CDR1 and CDR2: SGHNT, YYREEE (reference sequence). Trimming removed 4 bases from V and 10 bases from J; junction bases left unmatched: 8. This CDR3 is built from 14 residues. The CDR3: CASSRDSRDSPLHF. DNA for the CDR3: TGTGCCAGCAGCCGGGACAGCAGAGACTCACCCCTCCACTTT.

The V gene is TRBV19, the J gene TRBJ1-6; D is unresolved. V was cut by 4 bases and J by 5 bases, with 9 bases left in between. CDR1 is LNHDA, CDR2 SQIVND, per germline (reference sequence). The CDR3 sequence is 14 residues long. CDR3 bases: TGTGCCAGTAGTAGTCGGCAGGATAATTCACCCCTCCACTTT. It translates to CASSSRQDNSPLHF. Using reference TRBV19 and TRBJ1-6 for the parts outside the CDR3, the full variable domain is DGGITQSPKYLFRKEGQNVTLSCEQNLNHDAMYWYRQDPGQGLRLIYYSQIVNDFQKGDIAEGYSVSREKKESFPLTVTSAQKNPTAFYLCASSSRQDNSPLHFGNGTRLTVT.

The chain is built from TRBV6-6 and TRBJ1-2, with TRBD1 matching over 9 bases. Germline CDR1 is MNHNY and CDR2 is SVGAGI (reference sequence). This CDR3 region has 14 residues. V gave up 4 bases and J gave up 6 bases; unmatched junction bases: 6. The DNA for the CDR3 is TGTGCCAGCAGTTTCATCGGACAGGGGAATGGCTACACCTTC. Residues: CASSFIGQGNGYTF.

A few counts support this clone. The chain joins TRBV5-4 to TRBJ2-3; 7 positions match TRBD2. Germline CDR1 reads SGHNT; CDR2 reads YYREEE (reference sequence). There are 15 residues in the CDR3. The V and J ends lost 4 bases and 2 bases, in that order; junction bases with no gene match: 7. In DNA, the CDR3 is TGTGCCAGCAGCATGTCTAGCGGTCCCACAGATACGCAGTATTTT. Translated: CASSMSSGPTDTQYF. Using reference TRBV5-4 and TRBJ2-3 for the parts outside the CDR3, the full variable domain is ETGVTQSPTHLIKTRGQQVTLRCSSQSGHNTVSWYQQALGQGPQFIFQYYREEENGRGNFPPRFSGLQFPNYSSELNVNALELDDSALYLCASSMSSGPTDTQYFGPGTRLTVL.

The chain carries TRBV4-1 and TRBJ2-7; TRBD1 matches 12 bases. Germline loops: CDR1 MGHRA, CDR2 YSYEKL. Trimming removed 4 bases from V and 6 bases from J; junction bases left unmatched: 7. The CDR3 sequence is 15 residues long. The CDR3 sequence: CASSRPGQGAPEQYF. The CDR3 DNA sequence: TGCGCCAGCAGCCGACCGGGACAGGGGGCGCCCGAGCAGTACTTC.

The rearrangement links TRBV30 to TRBJ2-1, with D possibly TRBD2 on 6 matching bases. Trimming removed 3 bases from V and 4 bases from J, with 16 bases in between. Germline values: CDR1 GTSNPN, CDR2 SVGIG (reference sequence). This CDR3 region has 15 residues. The CDR3 DNA follows: TGTGCCTGGAGGGCCCTGCGGGATAGTTACAATGAGCAGTTCTTC. Protein product: CAWRALRDSYNEQFF.

This clone appeared a few times. V usage is TRBV10-3 and J usage is TRBJ2-7; D possibly corresponds to TRBD2 (6 bases). Germline V gene lookup returns CDR1 ENHRY and CDR2 SYGVKD. Trimming removed 10 bases at V and 4 bases at J, with 17 bases between. The CDR3 covers 13 residues. The CDR3 protein is CATQPGSSYEQYF. CDR3 DNA sequence: TGTGCCACCCAACCCGGGAGCAGTTACGAGCAGTACTTC.

The rearrangement links TRBV7-9 to TRBJ1-2; no clear D gene. The CDR3 consists of 13 residues. Germline V gene lookup returns CDR1 SEHNR and CDR2 FQNEAQ (reference sequence). V dropped 0 bases and J dropped 8 bases, with 10 bases sitting between them. CDR3: CASSLAGSGGYTF. CDR3 sequence (DNA): TGTGCCAGCAGCTTAGCAGGGTCCGGGGGCTACACCTTC.

The chain employs TRBV7-6 and TRBJ1-3; possible D gene TRBD1, 5 bases. V was shortened by 1 base and J by 2 bases, with 9 bases between the two germline ends. The CDR3 is made up of 15 amino acids. Germline values: CDR1 SGHVS, CDR2 FNYEAQ. CDR3 nucleotides: TGTGCCAGCAGCTTAGTCTCAGGGACTGGAAACACCATATATTTT. Amino acid sequence: CASSLVSGTGNTIYF.

The CDR3 DNA reads as TGTGCCAGCAGCCCTCAGTTGGGGGCTGCCACAGATACGCAGTATTTT. Its protein product is CASSPQLGAATDTQYF. The rearrangement joins TRBV11-3 to TRBJ2-3, with a weak D call TRBD1 (6 bases). Germline assignment: CDR1 SGHNT and CDR2 YENEEA. V was shortened by 5 bases and J by 2 bases, with 17 bases between the two germline ends. This CDR3 contains 16 residues.

This chain uses TRBV6-5 with TRBJ2-7; 7 bases agree with TRBD1. The CDR3 has 15 amino acids. Looked up from germline, CDR1 is MNHEY and CDR2 is SVGAGI. V dropped 6 bases and J dropped 2; count of bases not matched to a gene: 10. This chain's CDR3 is CASSQVAGGPYEQYF. CDR3 sequence (DNA): TGTGCCAGCAGCCAGGTGGCAGGGGGACCCTACGAGCAGTACTTC.

The genes are TRBV19 and TRBJ2-3; D gene uncertain. Per germline, CDR1 LNHDA and CDR2 SQIVND (reference sequence). The length of the CDR3 is 15 residues. Trimming stripped 4 bases from V and 2 bases from J, with 13 bases between. The chain's CDR3 is CASSNGQTHTDTQYF. The CDR3 DNA sequence: TGTGCCAGTAGTAACGGCCAGACGCACACAGATACGCAGTATTTT.

The V call is TRBV6-1, the J call TRBJ2-1, with TRBD2 matching over 8 bases. CDR3 length: 14 residues. Germline V gene sequence: CDR1 MNHNS, CDR2 SASEGT. J was trimmed by 6 bases and V by 8 bases; bases with no gene match: 9. The CDR3 DNA is TGTGCCAGCTTACCAGTTCGGGGGGGCAATGAGCAGTTCTTC. This sequence encodes CASLPVRGGNEQFF.

The V gene is TRBV7-9, the J gene TRBJ1-2; TRBD1 is a possible D gene (5 bases). CDR1 and CDR2 from the germline V gene are SEHNR and FQNEAQ (reference sequence). The V end lost 5 bases, the J end lost 2 bases, and 15 bases lay between the germline ends. The CDR3 runs to 15 residues. The DNA for the CDR3 is TGTGCCAGCAGCCACTACACACGGGGGAACTATGGCTACACCTTC. The encoded protein is CASSHYTRGNYGYTF.

This rearrangement joins TRBV6-1 to TRBJ1-4, with 10 bases lining up with TRBD1. The CDR3 runs to 15 residues. V lost 4 bases, J lost 8 bases, and 7 bases stayed unmatched. Germline V CDR1 and CDR2: MNHNS, SASEGT. CDR3 bases: TGTGCCAGCAGTGTACGACAGGGGGCCGGGGAAAAACTGTTTTTT. As protein: CASSVRQGAGEKLFF.

This clone has just a few counts. The chain couples TRBV5-4 to TRBJ1-2; TRBD1 matches 9 bases. With 4 bases clipped from V and 3 bases from J, the junction kept 10 bases outside the gene matches. The CDR3 runs to 16 residues. Germline V CDR1 and CDR2: SGHNT, YYREEE (reference sequence). The CDR3 loop is CASSPGTGSRYYGYTF. The CDR3 bases are TGTGCCAGCAGCCCCGGGACAGGGAGTAGGTACTATGGCTACACCTTC.